These 30 T cell receptor beta chains originate from one sample sequenced in a study of blood T cell repertoires in COVID-19. The repertoire was sequenced with immunoSEQ multiplex PCR; TCRdb's copy has only in-frame clones and lacks some. This repertoire shows over 95,000 clones, approximately 80% found once; its top ten account for 7.5% to 10%. The sequenced sample consisted of peripheral blood. The source is a woman between 40 and 50 years old with acute or convalescent COVID-19.

V gene TRBV19 combines with J gene TRBJ1-1; TRBD1 is a possible D gene (6 bases). CDR1 LNHDA and CDR2 SQIVND come from the germline V gene (reference sequence). The ends were cut back, 3 bases at V and 6 bases at J, with 14 bases in the middle. The CDR3 covers 14 residues. The CDR3 loop reads CASSIRQDSAEAFF. In nucleotides, the CDR3 is TGTGCCAGTAGTATCCGACAGGACAGCGCTGAAGCTTTCTTT.

The chain combines TRBV12-3 or TRBV12-4 with TRBJ1-5; 9 bases line up with TRBD1. This CDR3 contains 13 residues. V trimming: 5 bases; J trimming: 6 bases; junction bases outside the gene matches: 2. The CDR3 sequence: CASSRTGVQPQHF. The CDR3 DNA reads as TGTGCCAGCAGTCGGACAGGGGTTCAGCCCCAGCATTTT.

The CDR3 DNA follows: TGCGCCAGCAGCTCCCGCTCGCGACAGGGGAACGAGCAGTACTTC. It is translated as CASSSRSRQGNEQYF. The chain uses TRBV5-1 and TRBJ2-7; 8 bases map to TRBD1. This CDR3 has 15 residues. Trimming cost V 3 bases and J 5 bases; bases outside gene matches: 10. The germline V gene encodes CDR1 SGHRS and CDR2 YFSETQ.

The chain uses TRBV7-9 and TRBJ1-6; 8 positions agree with TRBD1. J lost 10 bases, V lost 5 bases, and 19 bases had no gene match. CDR1 and CDR2 from the germline V gene are SEHNR and FQNEAQ (reference sequence). CDR3 size: 18 residues. Here the CDR3 DNA reads TGTGCCAGCAGCCATCAGACAAAACAGGGGGTAATTGGATCACCCCTCCACTTT. This translates into CASSHQTKQGVIGSPLHF.

The sample holds a few counts of this clone. The identical CDR3 is also encoded by other nucleotide sequences in the sample. V gene TRBV12-3 or TRBV12-4 combines with J gene TRBJ1-2; a weak D match, TRBD1 (5 bases). This CDR3 is 13 amino acids long. V lost 2 bases and J 2 bases, leaving 6 bases between the germline ends. The DNA for the CDR3 is TGTGCCAGCAGTTTATCAGGGAACTATGGCTACACCTTC. It specifies CASSLSGNYGYTF.

Concerning this clone itself: Other nucleotide sequences in the sample specify the same CDR3. The chain links TRBV3-1 (or the pseudogene TRBV3-2) to TRBJ1-2; D gene ambiguous. The CDR3 has 14 residues. Germline assignment: CDR1 LGHDT and CDR2 YNNKEL (reference sequence). V was trimmed by 4 bases and J by 8 bases, leaving 17 bases between them. DNA for the CDR3: TGTGCCAGCAGCCTCAATACGGGGTCCCGAGGCTACACCTTC. It specifies CASSLNTGSRGYTF.

The CDR3 nucleotides read TGTGCCAGCAGTTCCGGTGGCAGGGGTGAAAAACTGTTTTTT. Its protein is CASSSGGRGEKLFF. The chain is built from TRBV6-6 and TRBJ1-4, with a weak D call TRBD1 (6 bases). The V gene lost 4 bases and the J gene lost 7 bases, with 13 bases spanning the gap. The CDR3 runs 14 residues. Germline V CDR1 and CDR2: MNHNY, SVGAGI (reference sequence).

This chain uses TRBV7-8 with TRBJ2-2; D not certain. The germline V gene encodes CDR1 SGHVS and CDR2 FQNEAQ. V lost 8 bases and J lost 6, with 13 bases in between. The CDR3 contains 13 residues. Here the CDR3 reads CASLLLAPGELFF. The CDR3 nucleotides read TGTGCCAGCCTCCTACTCGCGCCCGGGGAGCTGTTTTTT.

This clone was seen at least ten times. The chain employs TRBV18 and TRBJ1-5, with D perhaps TRBD1 (6 bases). Trimming took off 6 bases at V and 0 bases at J, with 15 bases between the two ends. Germline V lookup: CDR1 KGHSH, CDR2 LQKENI. The CDR3 length is 16 residues. CDR3 sequence: CASSPDRPDSNQPQHF. The DNA of the CDR3 is TGTGCCAGCTCGCCGGACAGACCAGATAGCAATCAGCCCCAGCATTTT.

The rearrangement links TRBV5-8 to TRBJ1-1, with D perhaps matching TRBD1 (6 bases). The CDR3 has 15 amino acids. The V gene lost 0 bases and the J gene lost 3 bases, with 12 bases spanning the gap. From germline, CDR1 is SGHTS and CDR2 YDEGEE. The CDR3 coding sequence is TGTGCCAGCAGCTTGGGGCAGGGGCCGTACACTGAAGCTTTCTTT. Its translation is CASSLGQGPYTEAFF.

Details on this clone: The same CDR3 also results from other DNA sequences found in this sample. This chain joins TRBV5-1 and TRBJ1-5; TRBD1 is a possible D gene (5 bases). Germline CDR1 and CDR2: SGHRS and YFSETQ. Deletions cut 4 bases from V and 4 bases from J, with 9 bases between. The CDR3 spans 13 residues. The CDR3 protein is CASSLDRNQPQHF. The CDR3, as DNA: TGCGCCAGCAGCCTCGACAGAAATCAGCCCCAGCATTTT.

The gene calls are TRBV9 and TRBJ2-7; 11 bases map to TRBD1. This CDR3 has 15 residues. Germline trimming cut 4 bases from V and 1 base from J; bases unmatched to any gene: 4. Germline values: CDR1 SGDLS, CDR2 YYNGEE. CDR3 nucleotide sequence: TGTGCCAGCAGCCCTGGGACAGGGGGTTCCTACGAGCAGTACTTC. Its protein product is CASSPGTGGSYEQYF.

V and J are TRBV2 and TRBJ1-2, with D possibly matching TRBD1 (5 bases). Trimming removed 2 bases at V and 3 bases at J, with 10 bases between. The CDR3 length is 14 residues. Per the germline V gene, CDR1 is SNHLY and CDR2 is FYNNEI. The CDR3 DNA is TGTGCCAGCAGTGAATCGGCGGGGCACTATGGCTACACCTTC. This codes for CASSESAGHYGYTF.

This clone was detected a few times. The rearrangement joins TRBV4-3 to TRBJ2-1, with TRBD2 matching 8 bases. The CDR3 covers 13 residues. The ends lost 10 bases at V and 5 bases at J; junction bases unmatched: 7. CDR1 is LGHNA and CDR2 is YSLEER in the germline V gene. The CDR3: CATSAGANNEQFF. In DNA form, the CDR3 reads TGCGCCACCTCAGCGGGAGCGAACAATGAGCAGTTCTTC.

The V call is TRBV19, the J call TRBJ1-5; the match to TRBD1 covers 7 bases. The CDR3 sequence is 15 residues long. Trimming removed 8 bases from V and 5 bases from J; junction bases left unmatched: 12. Looked up from germline, CDR1 is LNHDA and CDR2 is SQIVND (reference sequence). CDR3 DNA: TGTGCCAGTGAGGGGGCAACACCGGCCTATCAGCCCCAGCATTTT. Translated, it gives CASEGATPAYQPQHF.

The chain uses TRBV6-1 and TRBJ2-1; 9 positions agree with TRBD1. Trimming took 4 bases from V and 0 from J; bases not matched to a gene: 10. This CDR3 has 18 amino acids. Germline CDR1 and CDR2: MNHNS and SASEGT. CDR3 residues: CASSGLAGQGSSYNEQFF. CDR3 bases: TGTGCCAGCAGTGGCTTAGCAGGACAGGGGTCCTCCTACAATGAGCAGTTCTTC.

The CDR3 coding sequence is TGCAGCGGACAGGCAGGGGGAGGTGAGCAGTTCTTC. Translated: CSGQAGGGEQFF. The chain employs TRBV29-1 and TRBJ2-1, with a weak D call TRBD1 (7 bases). The germline V gene encodes CDR1 SQVTM and CDR2 ANQGSEA. Trimming removed 7 bases at V and 9 bases at J, with 16 bases between. This CDR3 has 12 amino acids.

The chain recombines TRBV6-1 with TRBJ1-2; TRBD1 agrees at 8 bases. Unmatched junction bases numbered 6, after V lost 2 bases and J lost 4 bases. CDR1 is MNHNS and CDR2 is SASEGT in the germline V gene. This CDR3 comprises 15 residues. This chain's CDR3 is CASSELQGAAYGYTF. CDR3 in DNA: TGTGCCAGCAGTGAATTGCAGGGGGCCGCCTATGGCTACACCTTC.

This CDR3 reads CASSPTSGRNNEQFF. The CDR3 region has the DNA TGTGCCAGCAGCCCTACTAGCGGGCGAAACAATGAGCAGTTCTTC. The chain has TRBV3-1 (or the pseudogene TRBV3-2) and TRBJ2-1; TRBD2 agrees at 9 bases. The CDR3 sequence is 15 residues long. Trimming took 4 bases from V and 5 from J; bases not matched to a gene: 6. Germline V gives CDR1 LGHDT, CDR2 YNNKEL (reference sequence).

The chain is built from TRBV5-1 and TRBJ1-1; TRBD1 agrees at 7 bases. The V gene's germline CDR1 is SGHRS and CDR2 YFSETQ. V lost 2 bases and J lost 3; bases outside the gene matches: 1. CDR3 size: 13 residues. The CDR3 spells CASSFTGDTEAFF. The CDR3 nucleotides are TGCGCCAGCAGCTTCACAGGGGACACTGAAGCTTTCTTT.

J is TRBJ1-2 and V is TRBV16; 7 bases line up with TRBD1. CDR1 is KGHSY, CDR2 FQNENV, per germline. The CDR3 length is 14 residues. Trimming at V came to 0 bases and at J to 5 bases, leaving 3 bases not matched to a gene. The CDR3 sequence is CASSQSAGGYGYTF. The CDR3 DNA sequence: TGTGCCAGCAGCCAATCGGCAGGGGGGTATGGCTACACCTTC.

The genes are TRBV6-5 and TRBJ2-7; 7 nucleotides agree with TRBD2. V trimming: 2 bases; J trimming: 7 bases; junction bases outside the gene matches: 5. The CDR3 length is 13 residues. Looked up from germline, CDR1 is MNHEY and CDR2 is SVGAGI. DNA of the CDR3: TGTGCCAGCAGTTACAGCGGGACGAGGGAGCAGTACTTC. Translating gives CASSYSGTREQYF.

V usage is TRBV18 and J usage is TRBJ2-3; TRBD2 matches 14 bases. The CDR3 is 18 amino acids. V trimming: 3 bases; J trimming: 0 bases; junction bases outside the gene matches: 5. CDR1 and CDR2 (germline): KGHSH, LQKENI. CDR3 loop: CASSPGTSGGSSTDTQYF. The CDR3 bases are TGTGCCAGCTCACCGGGGACTAGCGGGGGCTCTAGCACAGATACGCAGTATTTT.

The J gene is TRBJ1-4, the V gene TRBV9; 7 positions match TRBD1. Germline values: CDR1 SGDLS, CDR2 YYNGEE. CDR3 length: 14 amino acids. V shed 4 bases and J 4 bases; nucleotides not matched to a gene: 4. The CDR3 protein is CASSPQGGNEKLFF. CDR3 DNA sequence: TGTGCCAGCAGCCCGCAGGGGGGTAATGAAAAACTGTTTTTT. Using reference TRBV9 and TRBJ1-4 for the parts outside the CDR3, the full variable domain is DSGVTQTPKHLITATGQRVTLRCSPRSGDLSVYWYQQSLDQGLQFLIQYYNGEERAKGNILERFSAQQFPDLHSELNLSSLELGDSALYFCASSPQGGNEKLFFGSGTQLSVL.

The rearrangement uses TRBV19 and TRBJ2-7; D ambiguous. V was cut by 3 bases and J by 3 bases, with 9 bases left in between. Germline CDR1 reads LNHDA; CDR2 reads SQIVND (reference sequence). The CDR3 loop spans 13 amino acids. In DNA form, the CDR3 reads TGTGCCAGTAGTATGGCGGTGGGCTACGAGCAGTACTTC. It is translated as CASSMAVGYEQYF. Full variable domain (missing parts from reference TRBV19 and TRBJ2-7): DGGITQSPKYLFRKEGQNVTLSCEQNLNHDAMYWYRQDPGQGLRLIYYSQIVNDFQKGDIAEGYSVSREKKESFPLTVTSAQKNPTAFYLCASSMAVGYEQYFGPGTRLTVT.

The chain links TRBV27 to TRBJ2-5; a possible D gene is TRBD2 (6 bases). CDR1 is MNHEY and CDR2 is SMNVEV in the germline V gene (reference sequence). This CDR3 is 15 amino acids long. With 0 bases removed from V and 5 bases from J, the gap between germline ends came to 13 bases. CDR3 in amino acids: CASSLSGLRTETQYF. Written as DNA, the CDR3 is TGTGCCAGCAGTTTATCGGGACTGAGGACGGAGACCCAGTACTTC.

V gene TRBV5-1 combines with J gene TRBJ1-5; weak D call: TRBD1 (5 bases). Germline loops: CDR1 SGHRS, CDR2 YFSETQ. The CDR3 sequence is 13 residues long. Trimming stripped 6 bases from V and 5 bases from J, with 12 bases between. The CDR3 bases are TGCGCCAGCAAGGGTGGGGCCGATCAGCCCCAGCATTTT. The encoded protein is CASKGGADQPQHF. The whole variable domain, remainder taken from reference TRBV5-1 and TRBJ1-5, is KAGVTQTPRYLIKTRGQQVTLSCSPISGHRSVSWYQQTPGQGLQFLFEYFSETQRNKGNFPGRFSGRQFSNSRSEMNVSTLELGDSALYLCASKGGADQPQHFGDGTRLSIL.

J is TRBJ1-4 and V is TRBV5-1; TRBD1 matches 9 bases. The CDR3 totals 16 residues. Germline-derived CDR1 and CDR2 are SGHRS and YFSETQ. The ends lost 4 bases at V and 3 bases at J; junction bases unmatched: 7. The CDR3 coding sequence is TGCGCCAGCAGCCATGACAGGGGGGGAGCTAATGAAAAACTGTTTTTT. Translated, it gives CASSHDRGGANEKLFF.

The chain combines TRBV6-1 with TRBJ1-4; D is uncertain. V was clipped by 2 bases and J by 4 bases, with 11 bases between them. CDR1 and CDR2 (germline): MNHNS, SASEGT. This CDR3 has 15 amino acids. The CDR3 DNA is TGTGCCAGCAGTGAATTGGGCAGCTATAATGAAAAACTGTTTTTT. Protein product: CASSELGSYNEKLFF.

This clone was observed a few times. The chain links TRBV9 to TRBJ1-6; D might be TRBD1 (6 bases). Germline V gene data show CDR1 as SGDLS and CDR2 as YYNGEE. The CDR3 totals 14 residues. V shed 3 bases and J shed 10 bases, with 14 bases lying between them. The CDR3 sequence is CASSEGVLGSPLHF. The DNA for the CDR3 is TGTGCCAGCAGCGAGGGGGTATTGGGGTCACCCCTCCACTTT.